This TCR beta chain was sequenced during a study of CD8+CD57+ T cells in acquired aplastic anemia. V was clipped by 9 bases and J by 8 bases, with 10 bases between them. CDR3 length: 11 amino acids. The patients chosen for sequencing had shown expansion of CD8+CD57+ cells (detected by flow cytometry). It was genomic DNA that served as the template for profiling TCR beta VDJ and CDR3. A single record per CDR3 protein comes from TCRdb applying MiXCR to the reads. Here the sample spans about 160,000 distinct CDR3 sequences, 40% to 50% being singletons. The gene calls are TRBV12-3 or TRBV12-4 and TRBJ1-4; D call uncertain. Input material: sorted CD4+, CD8+, or CD8+CD57+ T cells (not recorded which) from PBMCs. This clonotype was sampled from a human donor with aplastic anemia. CDR3 sequence reads: CASSEAEKLFF. DNA of the CDR3: TGTGCCAGTTCGGAGGCGGAAAAACTGTTTTTT.